These 14 T cell receptor beta chains came from one sample sequenced in a study of CD8+ T cells in alopecia areata. The sequencing template was cDNA reverse transcribed from extracted RNA. Generated by immunoSEQ multiplex PCR, the TCRdb table keeps only in-frame clones and is missing some. Of approximately 180,000 clones listed, under 80% are singletons. Treatment here: oral pan-JAK inhibitor, 5-10 mg twice daily. The sequenced sample was CD4+ T cells sorted from blood, obtained at week 49, from a patient treated with tofacitinib. Receptors originate from a human donor with alopecia areata.

This clone showed up just once. The gene calls are TRBV20-1 and TRBJ2-3; D uncertain. Deletions cut 5 bases from V and 2 bases from J, with 5 bases between. In germline, CDR1 is DFQATT, CDR2 SNEGSKA (reference sequence). CDR3 size: 11 residues. The CDR3 spells CSAGDTDTQYF. The CDR3 DNA reads TGCAGTGCTGGGGACACAGATACGCAGTATTTT.

The chain carries TRBV29-1 and TRBJ2-2, with 9 bases fitting TRBD1. This CDR3 comprises 14 residues. Looked up from germline, CDR1 is SQVTM and CDR2 is ANQGSEA. DNA of the CDR3: TGCATCTGCCGGGACAGGGAATCATCAGGGGAGCTGTTTTTT. Translated: CICRDRESSGELFF.

This clone was counted a few times. This chain connects TRBV27 to TRBJ2-7; D is perhaps TRBD1 (5 bases). V was clipped by 2 bases and J by 3 bases, with 14 bases between them. CDR3 length equals 15 residues. Per the germline V gene, CDR1 is MNHEY and CDR2 is SMNVEV (reference sequence). The CDR3 sequence: CASSLGAGIGYEQYF. The CDR3 DNA reads as TGTGCCAGCAGTTTAGGGGCAGGGATCGGCTACGAGCAGTACTTC.

This clone was observed a few times. The V gene is TRBV10-3, the J gene TRBJ1-2, with unresolved D. The CDR3 extends over 16 amino acids. The V and J ends lost 0 bases and 1 base respectively, with 12 bases between them. Per the germline V gene, CDR1 is ENHRY and CDR2 is SYGVKD. The CDR3 DNA is TGTGCCATCAGTGAGTCGGGCGCACCGCGTAACTATGGCTACACCTTC. Protein sequence: CAISESGAPRNYGYTF.

The chain joins TRBV5-1 to TRBJ2-3; 15 nucleotides line up with TRBD2. Looked up from germline, CDR1 is SGHRS and CDR2 is YFSETQ. The CDR3 extends over 18 amino acids. Trimming cost V 3 bases and J 0 bases; bases outside gene matches: 5. CDR3 DNA: TGCGCCAGCAGCTCCGGACTAGCGGGGGGGCCAAGCACAGATACGCAGTATTTT. Translating gives CASSSGLAGGPSTDTQYF. Complete variable domain (other parts from reference TRBV5-1 and TRBJ2-3): KAGVTQTPRYLIKTRGQQVTLSCSPISGHRSVSWYQQTPGQGLQFLFEYFSETQRNKGNFPGRFSGRQFSNSRSEMNVSTLELGDSALYLCASSSGLAGGPSTDTQYFGPGTRLTVL.

In nucleotides, the CDR3 is TGCGCCAGCAGCCAAGCCCGGGGACGAAACATTCAGTACTTC. Protein: CASSQARGRNIQYF. The genes are TRBV4-3 and TRBJ2-4; perhaps D is TRBD1 or TRBD2 (5 bases each). Germline V gene lookup returns CDR1 LGHNA and CDR2 YSLEER. Between the trimmed V and J ends, which lost 1 base and 6 bases, there was a span of 10 bases. The CDR3 is 14 amino acids.

The chain carries TRBV7-2 and TRBJ1-4; D gene uncertain. CDR3 length equals 13 residues. Germline V gives CDR1 SGHTA, CDR2 FQGNSA. With 5 bases removed from V and 4 bases from J, the gap between germline ends came to 8 bases. For the CDR3, the DNA is TGTGCCAGCAGCCCGACACTTAATGAAAAACTGTTTTTT. It yields the protein CASSPTLNEKLFF.

J is TRBJ2-1 and V is TRBV29-1; D is possibly TRBD2 (6 bases). The CDR3 has 14 residues. V was trimmed by 2 bases and J by 9 bases, leaving 17 bases between them. The V gene's germline CDR1 is SQVTM and CDR2 ANQGSEA. CDR3 region: CSVETSRRDSEQFF. The CDR3 coding sequence is TGCAGCGTTGAAACCTCTCGTCGGGACTCTGAGCAGTTCTTC.

This clone has only one observation. The chain recombines TRBV7-2 with TRBJ1-2; D is undetermined. The V end was cut by 5 bases, the J end by 2 bases, with 9 bases between. The CDR3 runs to 13 residues. Germline lookup yields CDR1 SGHTA and CDR2 FQGNSA. CDR3 bases: TGTGCCAGCAGCGAACATGGGAACTATGGCTACACCTTC. It is translated as CASSEHGNYGYTF. Combining the CDR3 with reference TRBV7-2 and TRBJ1-2 gives the whole variable domain GAGVSQSPSNKVTEKGKDVELRCDPISGHTALYWYRQSLGQGLEFLIYFQGNSAPDKSGLPSDRFSAERTGGSVSTLTIQRTQQEDSAVYLCASSEHGNYGYTFGSGTRLTVV.

V is TRBV27 and J is TRBJ1-6; 8 bases align to TRBD1. After removal of 1 base from V and 10 bases from J, the junction contained 12 bases not matched to a gene. Germline V lookup: CDR1 MNHEY, CDR2 SMNVEV (reference sequence). The CDR3 sequence is 17 residues long. The DNA of the CDR3 is TGTGCCAGCAGTTTATATGCCCCCGGGACAGGACGGTCACCCCTCCACTTT. This codes for CASSLYAPGTGRSPLHF.

The chain joins TRBV5-6 to TRBJ1-3; 7 nucleotides align to TRBD1. The CDR3 has 15 amino acids. Trimming at V came to 0 bases and at J to 4 bases, leaving 4 bases not matched to a gene. Germline CDR1 and CDR2: SGHDT and YYEEEE. The CDR3, as DNA: TGTGCCAGCAGCTTGGGCAGGGGGTCAGGAAACACCATATATTTT. As protein: CASSLGRGSGNTIYF.

The J gene is TRBJ2-3, the V gene TRBV5-5, with D hard to call. V dropped 0 bases and J dropped 7 bases, with 9 bases sitting between them. CDR1 is SGHKS, CDR2 YYEKEE, per germline (reference sequence). The CDR3 runs to 13 residues. CDR3 DNA: TGTGCCAGCAGCTTGGAGGCTGCCCATACGCAGTATTTT. Its translation is CASSLEAAHTQYF.

This clone was counted between two and nine times. The chain links TRBV6-6 to TRBJ1-4; TRBD1 might be the D (5 bases). CDR3 length: 15 residues. Per the germline V gene, CDR1 is MNHNY and CDR2 is SVGAGI (reference sequence). V lost 2 bases and J 7 bases, leaving 14 bases between the germline ends. The CDR3 loop is CASSYHAPGGEKLFF. CDR3 coding DNA: TGTGCCAGCAGTTACCATGCACCGGGGGGTGAAAAACTGTTTTTT.

This clone was detected a few times. The V call is TRBV29-1, the J call TRBJ2-3; 8 bases agree with TRBD1. Losses at the gene ends were 5 bases for V and 1 base for J; bases not matched to a gene: 2. The CDR3 runs to 13 residues. Per the germline V gene, CDR1 is SQVTM and CDR2 is ANQGSEA. The CDR3: CSVPGQGTDTQYF. DNA for the CDR3: TGCAGCGTTCCGGGACAGGGCACAGATACGCAGTATTTT.